Each of the 22 T cell receptor beta chains below was sequenced from the same sample in a study of T-cell reconstitution after alpha-beta-depleted transplantation in children. Preparing the TCRbeta library involved the use of unique molecular identifiers. Each CDR3 protein gets one entry after TCRdb re-called the PCR reads with MiXCR. The sample records about 440,000 distinct CDR3 sequences, around two fifths being singletons. The specimen was PBMCs, collected before TCRalphabeta/CD19-depleted stem cell transplant. The receptors were sampled from a girl aged 2-15 years with aplastic anemia, due to receive a stem cell transplant.

The chain carries TRBV5-1 and TRBJ2-1; 13 positions match TRBD2. CDR1 and CDR2 (germline): SGHRS, YFSETQ. CDR3 size: 15 residues. V gave up 7 bases and J gave up 3 bases; unmatched junction bases: 4. Here the CDR3 DNA reads TGCGCCAGCGCAACTAGCGGGGGGGGCTACAATGAGCAGTTCTTC. The encoded protein is CASATSGGGYNEQFF.

This sequence joins TRBV4-2 and TRBJ2-3; D may be TRBD2 (6 bases). Per germline, CDR1 LGHNA and CDR2 YNFKEQ. This CDR3 has 16 residues. The V gene lost 10 bases and the J gene lost 1 base, with 21 bases spanning the gap. CDR3 DNA sequence: TGTGCCATCGGCCCCGAGGGCGGGACTCGCACAGATACGCAGTATTTT. It encodes CAIGPEGGTRTDTQYF.

This clonotype appeared many times. This chain joins TRBV9 and TRBJ2-7; perhaps TRBD1 as D (5 bases). The CDR3 is made up of 15 amino acids. Trimming removed 4 bases at V and 5 bases at J, with 19 bases between. Germline V lookup: CDR1 SGDLS, CDR2 YYNGEE. The CDR3 nucleotides read TGTGCCAGCAGCCCGAGGATAGTCAGGGTCGACGAGCAGTACTTC. Translated: CASSPRIVRVDEQYF.

This chain links TRBV27 with TRBJ2-7; D not certain. CDR1 and CDR2 from the germline V gene are MNHEY and SMNVEV (reference sequence). The CDR3 contains 13 residues. The ends were cut back, 2 bases at V and 6 bases at J, with 11 bases in the middle. CDR3 protein: CASSLGPLSEQYF. DNA of the CDR3: TGTGCCAGCAGTTTAGGGCCCCTAAGCGAGCAGTACTTC.

The chain links TRBV28 to TRBJ2-2; D gene unclear. CDR3 length: 13 amino acids. Deletions cut 5 bases from V and 5 bases from J, with 9 bases between. Germline loops: CDR1 MDHEN, CDR2 SYDVKM. This CDR3 is CASSTVLTGELFF. CDR3 nucleotides: TGTGCCAGCAGTACAGTATTGACCGGGGAGCTGTTTTTT.

This chain uses TRBV20-1 with TRBJ1-1; the match to TRBD1 covers 10 bases. Unmatched junction bases numbered 8, after V lost 5 bases and J lost 11 bases. The CDR3 has 12 residues. Germline-derived CDR1 and CDR2 are DFQATT and SNEGSKA (reference sequence). CDR3 region: CSAPGTGEPAFF. DNA of the CDR3: TGCAGTGCTCCCGGGACAGGGGAGCCGGCTTTCTTT.

The chain links TRBV7-2 to TRBJ2-5, with 9 bases identical to TRBD2. V trimming: 3 bases; J trimming: 1 base; junction bases outside the gene matches: 6. Germline loops: CDR1 SGHTA, CDR2 FQGNSA. The CDR3 is 16 amino acids. Here the CDR3 DNA reads TGTGCCAGCAGCTTCGCAGCGGGGGGAGGCCAAGAGACCCAGTACTTC. Protein sequence: CASSFAAGGGQETQYF.

This chain connects TRBV7-9 to TRBJ2-1; 7 bases match TRBD2. V trimming: 4 bases; J trimming: 3 bases; junction bases outside the gene matches: 6. Germline-derived CDR1 and CDR2 are SEHNR and FQNEAQ (reference sequence). CDR3 length: 15 residues. The DNA for the CDR3 is TGTGCCAGCAGCTCTCCCGGGACTAACTACAATGAGCAGTTCTTC. Translation gives CASSSPGTNYNEQFF.

This clonotype came up once. V usage is TRBV5-1 and J usage is TRBJ2-3; 8 bases are a match to TRBD2. Losses at the gene ends were 5 bases for V and 0 bases for J; bases not matched to a gene: 5. Per germline, CDR1 SGHRS and CDR2 YFSETQ. This CDR3 is built from 15 residues. CDR3 DNA sequence: TGCGCCAGCAGGGCGGGGGGCCCTAGCACAGATACGCAGTATTTT. Translated: CASRAGGPSTDTQYF.

There are a few counts of this clonotype. The rearrangement joins TRBV20-1 to TRBJ2-3, with 10 bases that match TRBD2. The CDR3 is 19 residues long. Germline V lookup: CDR1 DFQATT, CDR2 SNEGSKA (reference sequence). The V segment lost 0 bases and the J segment 4 bases; nucleotides outside the gene matches: 16. The CDR3 region is CSARDRWSLAGAFSDTQYF. For the CDR3, the DNA is TGCAGTGCTAGAGATCGTTGGAGTCTAGCGGGAGCGTTCTCAGATACGCAGTATTTT.

In its sample, this clonotype was seen once. V usage is TRBV27 and J usage is TRBJ2-1; maybe TRBD1 (6 bases). Trimming took 3 bases from V and 5 from J, leaving 8 bases between them. The CDR3 length is 13 residues. From germline, CDR1 is MNHEY and CDR2 SMNVEV (reference sequence). The CDR3 nucleotides read TGTGCCAGCAGTTTCACAGGGCACAATGAGCAGTTCTTC. Translated, it gives CASSFTGHNEQFF.

This sequence joins TRBV15 and TRBJ2-3, with D unresolved. The CDR3 runs 18 residues. Trimming removed 0 bases at V and 3 bases at J, with 19 bases between. From germline, CDR1 is LNHNV and CDR2 YYDKDF (reference sequence). Here the CDR3 DNA reads TGTGCCACCAGCAGAGATCTTAGGGCTGCACAGAAAACAGATACGCAGTATTTT. The encoded protein is CATSRDLRAAQKTDTQYF.

The V call is TRBV7-2, the J call TRBJ2-7; D remains unclear. Trimming took 1 base from V and 12 from J, leaving 13 bases between them. The CDR3 spans 12 residues. CDR1 and CDR2 (germline): SGHTA, FQGNSA. This CDR3 reads CASSLVKSYLYF. The CDR3, as DNA: TGTGCCAGCAGCTTAGTAAAATCATATCTGTACTTC.

This clonotype was seen at least ten times. The V and J genes are TRBV5-1 and TRBJ1-1, with 9 bases that match TRBD1. In germline, CDR1 is SGHRS, CDR2 YFSETQ. V lost 0 bases and J lost 4; bases outside the gene matches: 4. This CDR3 contains 15 residues. CDR3 nucleotides: TGCGCCAGCAGCTTGGGGGACAGGGACGGCACTGAAGCTTTCTTT. Translated: CASSLGDRDGTEAFF.

The chain is built from TRBV5-1 and TRBJ2-7; D ambiguous. The CDR3 length is 14 residues. In germline, CDR1 is SGHRS, CDR2 YFSETQ. V lost 0 bases and J 5 bases, leaving 12 bases between the germline ends. The CDR3 nucleotides are TGCGCCAGCAGCTTGGAGGCTAAATTAGACGAGCAGTACTTC. It is translated as CASSLEAKLDEQYF.

The gene calls are TRBV7-3 and TRBJ2-1, with 8 positions matching TRBD2. The CDR3 spans 17 residues. V shed 1 base, J shed 0 bases, and the junction held 5 bases outside the gene matches. Germline V gives CDR1 SGHTA, CDR2 FQGTGA. CDR3 DNA sequence: TGTGCCAGCAGCTTAAGTAGCGGGACCCTCTCCTACAATGAGCAGTTCTTC. It is translated as CASSLSSGTLSYNEQFF.

This chain joins TRBV29-1 and TRBJ1-1; D is possibly TRBD1 (6 bases). V was cut by 8 bases and J by 1 base, with 14 bases left in between. CDR1 SQVTM and CDR2 ANQGSEA come from the germline V gene. This CDR3 has 13 amino acids. The CDR3 region has the DNA TGCAGCACCTCGGACAGTTGGAACACTGAAGCTTTCTTT. This encodes CSTSDSWNTEAFF.

Worth noting for this clonotype: A much bigger clone sits one base away, suggesting this may be a read error. The chain couples TRBV12-3 or TRBV12-4 to TRBJ2-7; D perhaps matches TRBD2 (5 bases). This CDR3 is built from 12 residues. Between the trimmed V and J ends, which lost 6 bases and 3 bases, there was a span of 9 bases. CDR3 sequence reads: CASRADGYEQYF. The CDR3 DNA sequence: TGTGCCAGCAGAGCGGACGGCTACGAGCAGTACTTC.

The rearrangement links TRBV5-1 to TRBJ2-2; a weak D match, TRBD2 (6 bases). CDR1 is SGHRS and CDR2 is YFSETQ in the germline V gene. CDR3 length: 13 amino acids. With 3 bases removed from V and 6 bases from J, the gap between germline ends came to 9 bases. In DNA, the CDR3 is TGCGCCAGCAGCTGGAGGGAGGCCGGGGAGCTGTTTTTT. Its translation is CASSWREAGELFF.

This clonotype was observed a few times. The CDR3 nucleotides are TGTGCCAGCAGTTTCCCCCTTCGCGGGAGTGGATCAGATACGCAGTATTTT. Protein: CASSFPLRGSGSDTQYF. This chain joins TRBV6-2 or TRBV6-3 and TRBJ2-3; 7 nucleotides line up with TRBD2. Per the germline V gene, CDR1 is MNHEY and CDR2 is SVGEGT. The CDR3 contains 17 residues. V lost 4 bases, J lost 4 bases, and 14 bases stayed unmatched.

This clonotype was found a few times. The chain links TRBV3-1 to TRBJ2-7; 9 nucleotides align to TRBD2. Germline values: CDR1 LGHDT, CDR2 YNNKEL (reference sequence). V lost 5 bases and J lost 3; bases outside the gene matches: 5. The CDR3 contains 14 residues. The CDR3 DNA is TGTGCCAGCAGCGCGGGACTAGCCTTCTACGAGCAGTACTTC. Translating gives CASSAGLAFYEQYF.

The V gene is TRBV20-1, the J gene TRBJ2-7; 10 bases align to TRBD2. V dropped 3 bases and J dropped 4; count of bases not matched to a gene: 18. Germline lookup yields CDR1 DFQATT and CDR2 SNEGSKA (reference sequence). The length of the CDR3 is 18 residues. CDR3 amino acids: CSARRLAGGIRFLYEQYF. In DNA form, the CDR3 reads TGCAGTGCTAGGAGATTAGCGGGGGGAATCAGGTTCCTATACGAGCAGTACTTC.